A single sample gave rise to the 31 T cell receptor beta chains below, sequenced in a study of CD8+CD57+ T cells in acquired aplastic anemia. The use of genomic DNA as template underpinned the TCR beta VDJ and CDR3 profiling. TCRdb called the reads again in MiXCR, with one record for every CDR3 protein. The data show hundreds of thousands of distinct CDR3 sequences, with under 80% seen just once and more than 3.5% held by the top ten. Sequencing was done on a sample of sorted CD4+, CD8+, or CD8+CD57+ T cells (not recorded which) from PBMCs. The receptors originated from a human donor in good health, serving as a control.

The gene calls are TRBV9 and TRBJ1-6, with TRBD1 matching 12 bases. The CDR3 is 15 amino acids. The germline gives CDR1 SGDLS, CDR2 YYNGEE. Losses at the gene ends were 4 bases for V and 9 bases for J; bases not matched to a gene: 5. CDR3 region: CASSLGTGGFSPLHF. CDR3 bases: TGTGCCAGCAGCCTCGGGACAGGGGGCTTTTCACCCCTCCACTTT.

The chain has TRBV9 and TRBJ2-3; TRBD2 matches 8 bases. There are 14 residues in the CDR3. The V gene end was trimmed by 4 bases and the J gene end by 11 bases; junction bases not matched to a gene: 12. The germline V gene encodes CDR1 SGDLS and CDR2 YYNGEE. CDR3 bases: TGTGCCAGCAGCCTACGGCAGAGCGGGGGCGAGCAGTATTTT. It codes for CASSLRQSGGEQYF.

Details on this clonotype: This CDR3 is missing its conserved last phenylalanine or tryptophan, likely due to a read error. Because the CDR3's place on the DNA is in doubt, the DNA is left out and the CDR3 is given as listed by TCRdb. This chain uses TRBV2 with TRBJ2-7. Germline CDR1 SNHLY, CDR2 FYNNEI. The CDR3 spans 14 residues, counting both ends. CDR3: CASRKHAAVSDTQY.

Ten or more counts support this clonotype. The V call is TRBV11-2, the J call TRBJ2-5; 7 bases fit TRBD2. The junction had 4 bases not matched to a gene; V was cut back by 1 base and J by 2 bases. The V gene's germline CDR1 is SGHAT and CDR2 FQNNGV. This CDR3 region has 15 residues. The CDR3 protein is CASSLAGGGQETQYF. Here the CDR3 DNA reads TGTGCCAGCAGCTTAGCGGGCGGGGGACAAGAGACCCAGTACTTC. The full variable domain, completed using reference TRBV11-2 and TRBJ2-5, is EAGVAQSPRYKIIEKRQSVAFWCNPISGHATLYWYQQILGQGPKLLIQFQNNGVVDDSQLPKDRFSAERLKGVDSTLKIQPAKLEDSAVYLCASSLAGGGQETQYFGPGTRLLVL.

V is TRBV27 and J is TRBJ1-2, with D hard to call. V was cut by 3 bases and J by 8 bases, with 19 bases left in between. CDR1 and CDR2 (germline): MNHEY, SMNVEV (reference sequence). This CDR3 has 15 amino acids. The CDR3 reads CASSFSRAIYGGYTF. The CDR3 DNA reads TGTGCCAGCAGTTTTTCGAGGGCCATATATGGAGGCTACACCTTC.

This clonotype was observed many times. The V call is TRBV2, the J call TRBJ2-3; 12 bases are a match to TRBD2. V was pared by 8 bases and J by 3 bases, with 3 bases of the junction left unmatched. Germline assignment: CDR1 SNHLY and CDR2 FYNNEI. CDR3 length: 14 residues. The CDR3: CASHLAGGTDTQYF. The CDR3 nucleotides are TGTGCCAGCCATCTAGCGGGGGGGACAGATACGCAGTATTTT. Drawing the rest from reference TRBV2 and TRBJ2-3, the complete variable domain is EPEVTQTPSHQVTQMGQEVILRCVPISNHLYFYWYRQILGQKVEFLVSFYNNEISEKSEIFDDQFSVERPDGSNFTLKIRSTKLEDSAMYFCASHLAGGTDTQYFGPGTRLTVL.

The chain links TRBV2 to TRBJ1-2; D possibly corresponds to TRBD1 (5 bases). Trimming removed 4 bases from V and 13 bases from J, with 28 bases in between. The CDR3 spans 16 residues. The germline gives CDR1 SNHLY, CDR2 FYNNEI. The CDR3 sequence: CASSVEAGTNYGDTTF. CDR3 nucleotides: TGTGCCAGCAGTGTGGAGGCAGGGACTAACTATGGCGACACCACCTTC.

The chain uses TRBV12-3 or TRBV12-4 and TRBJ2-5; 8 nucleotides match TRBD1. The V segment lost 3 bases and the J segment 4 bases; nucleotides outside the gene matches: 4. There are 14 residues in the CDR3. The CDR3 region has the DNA TGTGCCAGCAGTTTGCAGGGGGCAGGAGAGACCCAGTACTTC. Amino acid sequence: CASSLQGAGETQYF.

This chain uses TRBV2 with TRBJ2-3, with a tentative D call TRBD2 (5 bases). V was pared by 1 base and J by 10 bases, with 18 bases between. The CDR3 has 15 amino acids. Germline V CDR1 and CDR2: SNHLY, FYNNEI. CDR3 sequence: CASSEDEGSSHPQYF. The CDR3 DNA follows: TGTGCCAGCAGTGAAGACGAGGGTAGTTCTCATCCGCAGTATTTT.

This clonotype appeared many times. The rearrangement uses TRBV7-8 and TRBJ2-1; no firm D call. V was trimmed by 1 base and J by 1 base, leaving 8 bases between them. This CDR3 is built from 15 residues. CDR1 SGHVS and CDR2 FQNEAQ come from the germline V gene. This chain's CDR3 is CASSLEQTSYNEQFF. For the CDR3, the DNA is TGTGCCAGCAGCTTAGAGCAAACTTCCTACAATGAGCAGTTCTTC.

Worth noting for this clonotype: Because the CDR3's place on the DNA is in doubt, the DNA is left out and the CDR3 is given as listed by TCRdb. The CDR3 spells CASSFDYNCPLHF. The rearrangement uses TRBV5-1 and TRBJ1-6. From germline, CDR1 is SGHRS and CDR2 YFSETQ. The CDR3 extends over 13 residues, inclusive of both ends.

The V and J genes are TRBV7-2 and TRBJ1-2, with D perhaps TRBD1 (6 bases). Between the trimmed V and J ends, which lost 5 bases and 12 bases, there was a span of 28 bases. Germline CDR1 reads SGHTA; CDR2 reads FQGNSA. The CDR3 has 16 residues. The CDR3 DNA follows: TGTGCCAGCAGCACCCGACGCGGGGGCTATGACTATGCCCACACCTTC. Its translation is CASSTRRGGYDYAHTF.

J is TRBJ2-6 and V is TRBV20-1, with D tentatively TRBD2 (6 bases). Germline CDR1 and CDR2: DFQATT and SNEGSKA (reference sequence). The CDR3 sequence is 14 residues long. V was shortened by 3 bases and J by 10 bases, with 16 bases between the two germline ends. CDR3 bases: TGCAGTGCTAGCGAGCGGGCTGAGGCGAACGTCCTGACTTTC. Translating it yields CSASERAEANVLTF.

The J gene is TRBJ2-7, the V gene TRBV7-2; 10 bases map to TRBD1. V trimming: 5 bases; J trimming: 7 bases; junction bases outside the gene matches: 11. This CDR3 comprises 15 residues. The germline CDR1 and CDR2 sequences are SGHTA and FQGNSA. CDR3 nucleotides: TGTGCCAGCAGCCCGTCGACAGGGGGCTACAATGAGCAGTACTTC. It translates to CASSPSTGGYNEQYF.

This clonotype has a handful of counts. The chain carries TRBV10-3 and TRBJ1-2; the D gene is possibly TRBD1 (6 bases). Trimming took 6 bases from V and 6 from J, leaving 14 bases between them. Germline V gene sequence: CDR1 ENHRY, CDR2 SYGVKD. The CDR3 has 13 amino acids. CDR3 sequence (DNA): TGTGCCATCAGCCCCAGGGGAGGGCATGGCTACACCTTC. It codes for CAISPRGGHGYTF.

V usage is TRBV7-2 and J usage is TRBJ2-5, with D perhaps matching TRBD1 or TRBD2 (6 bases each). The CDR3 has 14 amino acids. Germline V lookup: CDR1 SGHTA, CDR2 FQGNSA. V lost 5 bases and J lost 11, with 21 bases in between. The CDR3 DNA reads TGTGCCAGCAGCCCTGACGGGGGCCGGGAGAAGCAGTACTTC. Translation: CASSPDGGREKQYF.

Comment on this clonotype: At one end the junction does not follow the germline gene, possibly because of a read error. In nucleotides, the CDR3 is TGTGCCAGCAGCCTAGGCGGGGGGCAGGGCTCCCACGAGCAGTACTTC. This encodes CASSLGGGQGSHEQYF. The chain employs TRBV11-1 and TRBJ2-7; 8 bases agree with TRBD2. Germline-derived CDR1 and CDR2 are SGHAT and FQDESV (reference sequence). CDR3 length: 16 amino acids.

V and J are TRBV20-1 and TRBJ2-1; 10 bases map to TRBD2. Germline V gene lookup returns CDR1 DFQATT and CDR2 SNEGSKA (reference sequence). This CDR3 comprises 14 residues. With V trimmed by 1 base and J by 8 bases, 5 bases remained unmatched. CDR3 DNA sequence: TGCAGTGCTAGAGTAGCGGGGGGCAGTGATGAGCAGTTCTTC. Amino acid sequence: CSARVAGGSDEQFF.

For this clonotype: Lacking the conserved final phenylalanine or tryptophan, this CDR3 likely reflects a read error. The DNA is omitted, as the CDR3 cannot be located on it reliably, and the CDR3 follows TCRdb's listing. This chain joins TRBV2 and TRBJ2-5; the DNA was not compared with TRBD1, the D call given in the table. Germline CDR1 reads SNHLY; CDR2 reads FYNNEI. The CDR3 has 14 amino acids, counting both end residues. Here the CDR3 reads CASNSADTQDFGPV.

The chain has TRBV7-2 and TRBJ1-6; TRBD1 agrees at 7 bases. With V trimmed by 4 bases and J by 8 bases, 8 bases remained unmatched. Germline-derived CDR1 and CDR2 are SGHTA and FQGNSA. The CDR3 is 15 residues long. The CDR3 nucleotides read TGTGCCAGCAGCTCACCCGGGACAGTTTATTCACCCCTCCACTTT. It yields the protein CASSSPGTVYSPLHF.

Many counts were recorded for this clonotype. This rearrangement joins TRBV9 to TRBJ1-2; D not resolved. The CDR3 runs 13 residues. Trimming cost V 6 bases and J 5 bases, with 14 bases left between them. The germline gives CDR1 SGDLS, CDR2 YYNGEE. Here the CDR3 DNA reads TGTGCCAGCACTTCTCGGGTAGGGTATGGCTACACCTTC. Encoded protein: CASTSRVGYGYTF.

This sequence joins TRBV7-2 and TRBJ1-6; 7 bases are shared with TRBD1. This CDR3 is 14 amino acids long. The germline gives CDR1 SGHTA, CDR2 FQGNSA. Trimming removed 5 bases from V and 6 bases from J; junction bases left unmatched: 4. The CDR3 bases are TGTGCCAGCAGCCCCGGGACAGTTAATTCACCCCTCCACTTT. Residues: CASSPGTVNSPLHF.

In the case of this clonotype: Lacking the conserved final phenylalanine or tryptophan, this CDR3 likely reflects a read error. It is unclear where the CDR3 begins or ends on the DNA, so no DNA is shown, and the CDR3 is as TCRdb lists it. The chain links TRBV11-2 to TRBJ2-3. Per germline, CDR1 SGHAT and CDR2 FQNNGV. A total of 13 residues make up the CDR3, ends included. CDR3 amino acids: CASSLPEADTQNV.

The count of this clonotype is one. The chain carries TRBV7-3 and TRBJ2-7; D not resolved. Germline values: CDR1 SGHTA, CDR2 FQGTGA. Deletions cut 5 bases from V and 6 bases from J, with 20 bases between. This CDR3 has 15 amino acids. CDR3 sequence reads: CASSQGPTSVSEQYF. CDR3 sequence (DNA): TGTGCCAGCAGCCAAGGCCCGACGAGTGTTTCCGAGCAGTACTTC.

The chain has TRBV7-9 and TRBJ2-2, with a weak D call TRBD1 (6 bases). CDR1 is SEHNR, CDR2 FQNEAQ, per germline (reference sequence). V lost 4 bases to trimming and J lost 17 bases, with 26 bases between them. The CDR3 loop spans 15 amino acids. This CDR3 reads CASSWQGGGTGELFF. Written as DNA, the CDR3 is TGTGCCAGCAGCTGGCAGGGTGGGGGCACCGGGGAACTATTTTTT.

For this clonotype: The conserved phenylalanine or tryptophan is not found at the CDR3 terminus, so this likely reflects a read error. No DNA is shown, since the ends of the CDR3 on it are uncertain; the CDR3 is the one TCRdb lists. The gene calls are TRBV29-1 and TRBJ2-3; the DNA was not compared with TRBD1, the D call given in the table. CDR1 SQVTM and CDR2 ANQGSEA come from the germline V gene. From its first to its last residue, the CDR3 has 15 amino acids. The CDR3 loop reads CSLARTGGGTGKHYC.

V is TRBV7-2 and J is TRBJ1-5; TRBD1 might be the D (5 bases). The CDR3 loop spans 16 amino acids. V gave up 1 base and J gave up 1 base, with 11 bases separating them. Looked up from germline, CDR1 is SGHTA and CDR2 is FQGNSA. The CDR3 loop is CASSLEGPGSNQPQHF. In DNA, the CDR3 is TGTGCCAGCAGCTTAGAAGGTCCAGGGAGCAATCAGCCCCAGCATTTT.

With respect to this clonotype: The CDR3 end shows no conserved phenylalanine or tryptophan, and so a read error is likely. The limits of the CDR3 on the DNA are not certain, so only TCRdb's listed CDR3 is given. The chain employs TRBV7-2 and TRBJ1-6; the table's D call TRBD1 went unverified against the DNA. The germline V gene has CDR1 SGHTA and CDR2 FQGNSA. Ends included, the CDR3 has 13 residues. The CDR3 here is CASSFSTDTQYFC.

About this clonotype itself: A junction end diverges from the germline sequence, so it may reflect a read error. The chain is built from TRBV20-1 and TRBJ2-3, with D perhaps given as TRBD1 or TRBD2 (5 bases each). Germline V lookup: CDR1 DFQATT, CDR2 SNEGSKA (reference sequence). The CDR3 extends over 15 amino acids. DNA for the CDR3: TGCAGTGCGAGAGGGGTGGCTGGACGCATAGATACGCAGTATTTT. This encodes CSARGVAGRIDTQYF.

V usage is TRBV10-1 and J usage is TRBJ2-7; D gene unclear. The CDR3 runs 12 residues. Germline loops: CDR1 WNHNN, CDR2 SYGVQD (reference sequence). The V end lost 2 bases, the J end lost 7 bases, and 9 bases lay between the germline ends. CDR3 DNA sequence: TGCGCCAGCAGTGAGGATAACGGGGAGCAGTACTTC. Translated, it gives CASSEDNGEQYF.

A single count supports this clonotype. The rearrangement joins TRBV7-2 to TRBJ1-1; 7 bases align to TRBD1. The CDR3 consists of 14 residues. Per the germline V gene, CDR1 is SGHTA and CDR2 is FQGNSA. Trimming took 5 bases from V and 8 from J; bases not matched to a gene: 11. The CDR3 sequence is CASSPGTVPEEAFF. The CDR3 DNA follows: TGTGCCAGCAGCCCCGGGACAGTACCTGAAGAAGCTTTCTTT.